Below, 18 T cell receptor beta chains from the same sample are listed, as sequenced in a study of immune characterization of retroperitoneal liposarcoma. TCRdb recomputed calls from the PCR reads with MiXCR, one row per CDR3 protein. This repertoire shows over 6,000 distinct CDR3 sequences, around 30% found once; its top ten account for under 45%. Sequences were obtained from blood. These receptor sequences come from a male donor with retroperitoneal liposarcoma.

The V call is TRBV11-3, the J call TRBJ2-1; D gene ambiguous. The J call may be incorrect, as the DNA end agrees better with TRBJ2-5. The CDR3 totals 14 residues. CDR1 and CDR2 from the germline V gene are SGHNT and YENEEA. The CDR3 nucleotides read TGTGCCAGCAACTCCCCCGGCTGGGGAGAGACCCAGTACTTC. This translates into CASNSPGWGETQYF.

The table lists this clonotype with a few counts. V usage is TRBV6-1 and J usage is TRBJ2-5, with a possible D match to TRBD1 (6 bases). Trimming cost V 2 bases and J 11 bases, with 15 bases left between them. CDR3 length: 13 residues. Looked up from germline, CDR1 is MNHNS and CDR2 is SASEGT. The CDR3 coding sequence is TGTGCCAGCAGTGAACAAAGGAAGGGGGAGCAGTACTTC. It yields the protein CASSEQRKGEQYF.

This chain connects TRBV5-6 to TRBJ1-2, with a possible D match to TRBD1 (5 bases). The CDR3 covers 16 residues. Germline lookup yields CDR1 SGHDT and CDR2 YYEEEE. The V end lost 4 bases, the J end lost 2 bases, and 18 bases lay between the germline ends. Here the CDR3 DNA reads TGTGCCAGCAGCCACGGGAGGCAGGGACTCAACTATGGCTACACCTTC. Its translation: CASSHGRQGLNYGYTF.

The rearrangement uses TRBV5-6 and TRBJ2-1; D gene unclear. The V gene lost 2 bases and the J gene lost 0 bases, with 9 bases spanning the gap. This CDR3 is built from 15 residues. CDR1 and CDR2 from the germline V gene are SGHDT and YYEEEE. The DNA of the CDR3 is TGTGCCAGCAGCTTTCCCCCGAGCTCCTACAATGAGCAGTTCTTC. Translating gives CASSFPPSSYNEQFF.

The chain has TRBV12-3 or TRBV12-4 and TRBJ2-1; 7 positions match TRBD1. The CDR3 totals 14 residues. V gave up 7 bases and J gave up 4 bases; unmatched junction bases: 7. The CDR3 DNA sequence: TGTGCCAGCATGAGGGGGCTTTCGTACAATGAGCAGTTCTTC. Translating it yields CASMRGLSYNEQFF.

The rearrangement links TRBV6-8 to TRBJ2-3; TRBD2 agrees at 9 bases. Germline lookup yields CDR1 MNHGY and CDR2 SAAAGT. V shed 10 bases, J shed 6 bases, and the junction held 11 bases outside the gene matches. CDR3 length: 14 amino acids. The CDR3 region is CATTSGLAADTQYF. The CDR3 nucleotides read TGTGCCACCACTAGCGGGCTCGCGGCGGATACGCAGTATTTT.

This clonotype is termed medium-sized (0.01 to 0.1%). The V call is TRBV11-2, the J call TRBJ1-1; D is unclear. Trimming cost V 2 bases and J 0 bases, with 13 bases left between them. CDR1 is SGHAT, CDR2 FQNNGV, per germline. The CDR3 is made up of 16 amino acids. The chain's CDR3 is CASSLRFGSMNTEAFF. The CDR3, as DNA: TGTGCCAGCAGCTTAAGGTTCGGGAGTATGAACACTGAAGCTTTCTTT. The full variable domain, its missing parts supplied by reference TRBV11-2 and TRBJ1-1, is EAGVAQSPRYKIIEKRQSVAFWCNPISGHATLYWYQQILGQGPKLLIQFQNNGVVDDSQLPKDRFSAERLKGVDSTLKIQPAKLEDSAVYLCASSLRFGSMNTEAFFGQGTRLTVV.

This clonotype is large (0.1 to 1%) within its sample. The chain joins TRBV12-3 or TRBV12-4 to TRBJ2-7, with D maybe TRBD2 (5 bases). There are 14 residues in the CDR3. V was shortened by 5 bases and J by 0 bases, with 11 bases between the two germline ends. In nucleotides, the CDR3 is TGTGCCAGCAGTGTACGGGAAGGCTCCTACGAGCAGTACTTC. It encodes CASSVREGSYEQYF.

This clonotype was detected a few times. The chain couples TRBV6-1 to TRBJ2-2; 8 nucleotides line up with TRBD2. The CDR3 covers 16 residues. Germline CDR1 is MNHNS and CDR2 is SASEGT. The CDR3 nucleotides are TGTGCAAGAAAGTCGGGTAGCGGGGTGTTTCGGGGGGAGCTGTTTTTT. Its protein is CARKSGSGVFRGELFF.

This clonotype showed up just a few times. This sequence joins TRBV3-1 and TRBJ2-1, with unresolved D. This CDR3 comprises 11 residues. Germline V gene data show CDR1 as LGHDT and CDR2 as YNNKEL (reference sequence). The V end was cut by 4 bases, the J end by 8 bases, with 6 bases between. The CDR3 protein is CASSPGDEQFF. The CDR3 nucleotides are TGTGCCAGCAGCCCAGGTGATGAGCAGTTCTTC.

This sequence joins TRBV11-3 and TRBJ2-3; TRBD2 agrees at 11 bases. J was trimmed by 2 bases and V by 4 bases; bases with no gene match: 5. CDR1 and CDR2 (germline): SGHNT, YENEEA. The CDR3 runs to 16 residues. CDR3 sequence (DNA): TGTGCCAGCAGCTCCGGGACTAGCGGAGACACAGATACGCAGTATTTT. Translated, it gives CASSSGTSGDTDTQYF.

The chain links TRBV30 to TRBJ1-1; 8 bases align to TRBD1. V was pared by 6 bases and J by 5 bases, with 11 bases of the junction left unmatched. Germline V gene sequence: CDR1 GTSNPN, CDR2 SVGIG (reference sequence). The CDR3 has 14 amino acids. The CDR3 DNA follows: TGTGCCTGTCGACAGGGGCGCTCAGTTACTGAAGCTTTCTTT. It is translated as CACRQGRSVTEAFF.

With regard to this clonotype: The CDR3 ends on some other residue instead of the conserved phenylalanine or tryptophan, so this is likely a read error. No DNA is shown, since the ends of the CDR3 on it are uncertain; the CDR3 is the one TCRdb lists. The chain carries TRBV12-3 or TRBV12-4 and TRBJ2-6; the table gives TRBD1 as D, unverified against the DNA. The CDR3 spans 18 residues, counting both ends. CDR3: CASSPTDRSSYNEQYFGA.

V usage is TRBV11-3 and J usage is TRBJ2-5, with a tentative D call TRBD2 (6 bases). The germline V gene has CDR1 SGHNT and CDR2 YENEEA. Deletions cut 5 bases from V and 5 bases from J, with 12 bases between. The CDR3 loop spans 13 amino acids. CDR3 in amino acids: CASSATSKETQYF. In nucleotides, the CDR3 is TGTGCCAGCAGCGCGACTAGTAAGGAGACCCAGTACTTC.

This clonotype has at least ten counts. The chain combines TRBV7-2 with TRBJ2-1, with a weak D call TRBD1 (6 bases). V lost 2 bases and J lost 1, with 18 bases in between. Germline loops: CDR1 SGHTA, CDR2 FQGNSA. This CDR3 is 18 amino acids long. CDR3 sequence (DNA): TGTGCCAGCAGCTTACGCCGGGTTACAGGGCTATCCTACAATGAGCAGTTCTTC. This gives the protein CASSLRRVTGLSYNEQFF.

The chain is built from TRBV23-1 and TRBJ1-5, with 7 bases that match TRBD1. TRBV23-1 is identified as an open reading frame with a role that is uncertain. The CDR3 covers 16 residues. V gave up 4 bases and J gave up 3 bases; unmatched junction bases: 9. The CDR3 sequence: CASSRTRQGDNQPQHF. As DNA, the CDR3 is TGCGCCAGCAGTCGCACGAGGCAGGGGGACAATCAGCCCCAGCATTTT.

The chain links TRBV7-6 to TRBJ2-1; no clear D gene. Trimming removed 5 bases from V and 4 bases from J, with 12 bases in between. This CDR3 is 14 amino acids long. Per the germline V gene, CDR1 is SGHVS and CDR2 is FNYEAQ. The CDR3 DNA follows: TGTGCCAGCAGCCCATCAGGACCGTACAATGAGCAGTTCTTC. It specifies CASSPSGPYNEQFF.

A few counts support this clonotype. This chain uses TRBV30 with TRBJ2-5; the D is unclear. This CDR3 comprises 13 residues. The germline CDR1 and CDR2 sequences are GTSNPN and SVGIG (reference sequence). Trimming removed 2 bases at V and 4 bases at J, with 11 bases between. The CDR3 loop reads CAWSSDMGETQYF. The CDR3 region has the DNA TGTGCCTGGAGTTCAGACATGGGAGAGACCCAGTACTTC.